The clone carrying this T cell receptor beta chain came up a few times. Rearranged V-D-J TRB sequences were amplified with a mixed TRB-A/B primer pool. TCRdb fed the multiplex PCR reads into MiXCR, producing one record per CDR3 protein. The data contain over 10,000 distinct CDR3 sequences, 21% of them singletons. The CDR3 covers 18 residues. V shed 3 bases and J shed 5 bases, with 25 bases lying between them. From germline, CDR1 is SGHTA and CDR2 FQGNSA. The sample is drawn from a study of T cell repertoires in aging, cancer and after chemotherapy. TCR beta rearrangements were amplified from peripheral blood genomic DNA.

The chain joins TRBV7-2 to TRBJ1-1, with D perhaps matching TRBD1 (6 bases). The origin of this receptor is a human donor in good health. What was sequenced was blood. The CDR3 nucleotides read TGTGCCAGCAGCTTCCGCGGAGGGGGGGGCCTGGTAGGGACTGAAGCTTTCTTT. Amino acid sequence: CASSFRGGGGLVGTEAFF.